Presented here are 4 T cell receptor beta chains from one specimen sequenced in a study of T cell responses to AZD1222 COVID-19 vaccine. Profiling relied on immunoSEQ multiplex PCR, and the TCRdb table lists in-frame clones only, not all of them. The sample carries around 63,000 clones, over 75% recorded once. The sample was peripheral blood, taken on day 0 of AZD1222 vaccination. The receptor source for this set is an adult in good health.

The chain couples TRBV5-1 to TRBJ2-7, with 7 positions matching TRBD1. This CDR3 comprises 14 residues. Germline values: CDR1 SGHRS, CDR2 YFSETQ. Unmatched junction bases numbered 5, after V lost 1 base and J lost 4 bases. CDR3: CASSLPGQVYEQYF. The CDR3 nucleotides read TGCGCCAGCAGCTTGCCTGGACAGGTTTACGAGCAGTACTTC.

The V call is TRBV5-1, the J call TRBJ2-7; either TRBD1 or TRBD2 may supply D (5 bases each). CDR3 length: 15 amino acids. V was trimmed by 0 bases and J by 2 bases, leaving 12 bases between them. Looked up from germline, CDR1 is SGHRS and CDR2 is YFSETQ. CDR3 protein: CASSLGQGDAYEQYF. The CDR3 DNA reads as TGCGCCAGCAGCTTGGGGCAGGGAGACGCCTACGAGCAGTACTTC.

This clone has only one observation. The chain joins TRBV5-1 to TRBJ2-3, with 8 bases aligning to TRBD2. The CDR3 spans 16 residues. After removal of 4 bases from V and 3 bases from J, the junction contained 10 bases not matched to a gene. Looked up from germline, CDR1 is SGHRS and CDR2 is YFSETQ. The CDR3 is CASSATSGRSTDTQYF. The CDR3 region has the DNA TGCGCCAGCAGCGCAACTAGCGGTAGGTCTACAGATACGCAGTATTTT.

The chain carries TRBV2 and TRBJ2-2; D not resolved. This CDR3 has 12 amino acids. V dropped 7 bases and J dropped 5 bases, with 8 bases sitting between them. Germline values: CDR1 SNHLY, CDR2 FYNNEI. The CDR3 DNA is TGTGCCAGCACCTTTTCGACCGGGGAGCTGTTTTTT. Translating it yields CASTFSTGELFF.